The TCR beta chain under discussion was sequenced for a study of a mutant IDH1 vaccine in newly diagnosed glioma. Study-wide context: Onset of vaccination occurred 4-6 weeks following radiotherapy alone, or with temozolomide cycles.

V lost 5 bases and J lost 3, with 14 bases in between. Germline-derived CDR1 and CDR2 are SEHNR and FQNEAQ (reference sequence). This CDR3 has 14 residues. Note on this clone: Its antigen is not known.

Libraries were prepared by immunoSEQ multiplex PCR; TCRdb keeps only in-frame clonotypes and omits some of them. The table lists tens of thousands of clones, 80% to 90% of them singletons. The time point is: week 47, end of study. The vaccine gave 300 ug of a 20-mer mutant IDH1 peptide subcutaneously per dose. The TCR was taken from a man between 35 and 55 years old with glioma. This chain uses TRBV7-9 with TRBJ2-7; perhaps TRBD2 as D (6 bases). The specimen was PBMCs, collected from a glioma patient whose treatment included an IDH1 peptide vaccine. The DNA of the CDR3 is TGTGCCAGCAGCCTACCGGGACTCAGCTACGAGCAGTACTTC. Protein product: CASSLPGLSYEQYF.